Listed here is a single T cell receptor (beta chain). Its specificity is not known. The V gene's germline CDR1 is MDHEN and CDR2 SYDVKM. Trimming removed 6 bases at V and 9 bases at J, with 15 bases between. The CDR3 has 13 residues. The data stem from a study of regulatory T cells in long-lasting Graves disease. Whole-study results and caveats: Repertoires from persistent disease leaned toward TRBV28, TRBJ1-2 and TRBJ2-5. Whereas new patients shared 1,000 or so public clonotypes, persistent patients shared more, at about 3,000.

As for time point: persistent/refractory GD, antithyroid drugs over 5 years with positive TRAb. PBMC RNA served as the TCR library source. Assembly of TCR beta libraries relied on iRepertoire HTBI primers together with Arm-PCR of CDR3 regions. Using its own MiXCR run on the multiplex PCR reads, TCRdb lists one record per CDR3 protein. The data contain approximately 290,000 distinct CDR3 sequences, more than 20% of them seen just once; the ten biggest clones take up more than 50%. Sequences were derived from peripheral blood mononuclear cells (PBMCs), sampled when the disease was refractory, from a patient treated with antithyroid drugs. The J gene is TRBJ2-1, the V gene TRBV28; D ambiguous. The TCR originated in a female donor with Graves disease. The CDR3 nucleotides are TGTGCCAGCAGCTCCAGTCCCCACAGTGAGCAGTTCTTC. Residues: CASSSSPHSEQFF.